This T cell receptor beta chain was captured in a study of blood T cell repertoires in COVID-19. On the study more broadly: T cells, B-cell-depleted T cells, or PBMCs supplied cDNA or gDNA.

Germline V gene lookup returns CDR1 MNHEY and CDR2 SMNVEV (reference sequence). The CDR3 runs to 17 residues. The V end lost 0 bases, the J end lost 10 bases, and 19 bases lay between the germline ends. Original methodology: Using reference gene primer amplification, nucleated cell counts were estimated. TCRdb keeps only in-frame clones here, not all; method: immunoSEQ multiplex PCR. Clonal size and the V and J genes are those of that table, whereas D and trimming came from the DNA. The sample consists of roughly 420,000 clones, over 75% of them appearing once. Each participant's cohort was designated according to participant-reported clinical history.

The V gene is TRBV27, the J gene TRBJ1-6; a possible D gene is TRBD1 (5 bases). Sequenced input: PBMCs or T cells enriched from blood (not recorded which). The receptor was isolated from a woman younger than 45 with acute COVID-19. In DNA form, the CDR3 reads TGTGCCAGCAGTTTATCGGGACGCCGGAGGGAGAGCTCACCCCTCCACTTT. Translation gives CASSLSGRRRESSPLHF.